One T cell receptor beta chain is described in this entry. Its antigen is not identified. Blood sampling took place at baseline, cycle 4 day 1, and cycle 7 day 1. Unmatched junction bases numbered 8, after V lost 5 bases and J lost 6 bases. The CDR3 consists of 14 residues. CDR1 and CDR2 (germline): SGHTA, FQGNSA. The data derive from a study of OX40 agonist ivuxolimab in advanced cancers. Findings of the study overall: Dose levels from 0.1 to 3.0 mg/kg saw CD4+ and CD8+ blood T cells expand clonally by week 6.

Assay used: immunoSEQ multiplex PCR; TCRdb lists only in-frame clones, some missing. The data contain approximately 80,000 clones, 90% of them singletons. The sequence came from an adult with an advanced solid tumor such as melanoma, head and neck, liver or kidney cancer. The chain combines TRBV7-2 with TRBJ2-5; TRBD1 aligns across 8 bases. The sample consisted of CD4+ or CD8+ T cells sorted from blood, taken in a trial of the OX40 agonist ivuxolimab. CDR3 protein: CASSPGQGGKTQYF. CDR3 coding DNA: TGTGCCAGCAGCCCCGGACAGGGCGGTAAGACCCAGTACTTC.